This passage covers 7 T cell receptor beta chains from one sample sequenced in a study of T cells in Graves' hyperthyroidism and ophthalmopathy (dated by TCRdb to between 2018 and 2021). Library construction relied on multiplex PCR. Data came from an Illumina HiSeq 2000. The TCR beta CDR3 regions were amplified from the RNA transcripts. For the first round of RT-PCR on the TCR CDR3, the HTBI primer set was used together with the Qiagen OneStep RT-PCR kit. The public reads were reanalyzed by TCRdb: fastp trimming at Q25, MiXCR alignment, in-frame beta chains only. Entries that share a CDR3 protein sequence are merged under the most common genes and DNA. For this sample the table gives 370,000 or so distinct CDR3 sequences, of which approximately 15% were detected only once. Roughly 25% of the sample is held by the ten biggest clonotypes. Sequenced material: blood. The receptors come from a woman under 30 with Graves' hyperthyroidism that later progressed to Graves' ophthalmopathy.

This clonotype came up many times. DNA for the CDR3: TGCAGTGCTACCGGGACACGGGTGTACGAGCAGTACTTC. The encoded protein is CSATGTRVYEQYF. The J gene is TRBJ2-7, the V gene TRBV20-1; a possible D gene is TRBD1 (6 bases). The CDR3 extends over 13 amino acids. From germline, CDR1 is DFQATT and CDR2 SNEGSKA (reference sequence). Between the trimmed V and J ends, which lost 4 bases and 4 bases, there was a span of 14 bases.

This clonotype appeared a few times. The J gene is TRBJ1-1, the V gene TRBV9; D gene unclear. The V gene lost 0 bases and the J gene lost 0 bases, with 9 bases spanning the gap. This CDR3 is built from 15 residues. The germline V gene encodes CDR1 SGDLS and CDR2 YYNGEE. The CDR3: CASSVDDGLNTEAFF. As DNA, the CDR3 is TGTGCCAGCAGCGTAGACGACGGATTGAACACTGAAGCTTTCTTT.

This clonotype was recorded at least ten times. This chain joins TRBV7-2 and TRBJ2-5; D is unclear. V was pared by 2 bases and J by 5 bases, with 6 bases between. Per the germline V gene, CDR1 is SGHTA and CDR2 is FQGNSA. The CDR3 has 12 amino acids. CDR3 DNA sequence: TGTGCCAGCAGCTTATTTAGGGAGACCCAGTACTTC. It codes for CASSLFRETQYF.

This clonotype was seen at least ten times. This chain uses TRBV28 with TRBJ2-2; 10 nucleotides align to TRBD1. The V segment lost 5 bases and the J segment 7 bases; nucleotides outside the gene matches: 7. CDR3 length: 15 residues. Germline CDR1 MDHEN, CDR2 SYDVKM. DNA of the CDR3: TGTGCCAGCAGTGGGCCGGGACAGGGGTTCGGGGAGCTGTTTTTT. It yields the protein CASSGPGQGFGELFF.

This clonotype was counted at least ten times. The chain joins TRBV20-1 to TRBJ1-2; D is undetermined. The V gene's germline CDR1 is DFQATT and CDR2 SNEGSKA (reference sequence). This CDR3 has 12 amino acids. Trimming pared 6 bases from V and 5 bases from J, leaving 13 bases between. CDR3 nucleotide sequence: TGCAGTGCCCTGAAGGGAGAGTATGGCTACACCTTC. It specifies CSALKGEYGYTF.

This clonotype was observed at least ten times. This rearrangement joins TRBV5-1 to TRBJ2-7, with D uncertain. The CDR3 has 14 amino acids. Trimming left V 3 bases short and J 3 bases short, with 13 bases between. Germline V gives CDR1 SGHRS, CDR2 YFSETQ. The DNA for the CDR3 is TGCGCCAGCAGCTATGGCTCGGATGACTACGAGCAGTACTTC. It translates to CASSYGSDDYEQYF.

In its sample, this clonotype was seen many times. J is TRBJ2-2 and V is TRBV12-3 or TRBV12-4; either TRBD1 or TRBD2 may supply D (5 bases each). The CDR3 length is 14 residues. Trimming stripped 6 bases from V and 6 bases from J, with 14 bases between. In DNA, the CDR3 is TGTGCCAGCAGAACGGGGCGGCGGGCCGGGGAGCTGTTTTTT. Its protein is CASRTGRRAGELFF.